What follows are 25 T cell receptor beta chains derived from one specimen sequenced in a study of beta chain features in type 1 diabetes (dated by TCRdb to about 2018). The method was the immunoSEQ multiplex PCR assay. The entire isolated RNA was reverse transcribed using the High Capacity cDNA Reverse Transcription Kit, and thus expressed TCRB transcripts were sequenced. This immuneACCESS table, as held by TCRdb, lists in-frame sequences with V and J called but not all clones. Of the missing ones, under half trace to an unresolved V gene in checked studies; the others have no known cause. A total of roughly 700,000 clones appear in this sample, over 10% of them only once. The ten largest make up roughly 0.022% of the sample. Antigens for these TCRs are unknown. What the research found in general, with its limitations: In all four CD4+ subsets, TCRB CDR3 length was moderately but significantly shorter in type 1 diabetes patients.

Source material: naive CD4+ T cells from blood. The meaning of the sample's cell subset or site label: true naive CD4+ T cells. The receptor source for this set is a man younger than 35 with type 1 diabetes.

This clone was seen a handful of times. The chain is built from TRBV30 and TRBJ1-5; a possible D gene is TRBD1 (6 bases). Per germline, CDR1 GTSNPN and CDR2 SVGIG (reference sequence). Trimming took off 7 bases at V and 1 base at J, with 11 bases between the two ends. The CDR3 loop spans 13 amino acids. DNA of the CDR3: TGTGCCTCATCAGGGGACAGCAATCAGCCCCAGCATTTT. It yields the protein CASSGDSNQPQHF.

This sequence joins TRBV6-6 and TRBJ1-1; D not resolved. Trimming cost V 4 bases and J 10 bases, with 22 bases left between them. The CDR3 sequence is 15 residues long. Germline V gives CDR1 MNHNY, CDR2 SVGAGI (reference sequence). The CDR3 is CASSSPGGRAKGAFF. The CDR3 DNA follows: TGTGCCAGCAGTTCCCCGGGAGGGAGGGCTAAGGGAGCTTTCTTT.

The J gene is TRBJ2-6, the V gene TRBV5-4; D is unresolved. V was clipped by 5 bases and J by 6 bases, with 12 bases between them. This CDR3 spans 14 amino acids. Germline loops: CDR1 SGHNT, CDR2 YYREEE (reference sequence). In DNA, the CDR3 is TGTGCCAGCAGTGTTGGGGTACCGGCCAACGTCCTGACTTTC. Translation: CASSVGVPANVLTF.

This chain connects TRBV5-1 to TRBJ2-3; D unclear. V lost 0 bases to trimming and J lost 2 bases, with 10 bases between them. The CDR3 extends over 15 amino acids. The germline V gene encodes CDR1 SGHRS and CDR2 YFSETQ. In nucleotides, the CDR3 is TGCGCCAGCAGCTTGGGCACAACCCTCACAGATACGCAGTATTTT. This codes for CASSLGTTLTDTQYF.

This clone was seen a few times. The chain is built from TRBV7-2 and TRBJ2-7; D uncertain. V lost 5 bases and J lost 3, with 11 bases in between. The CDR3 has 13 residues. Germline V CDR1 and CDR2: SGHTA, FQGNSA. CDR3 residues: CASSLPHNYEQYF. The DNA for the CDR3 is TGTGCCAGCAGCCTCCCCCACAACTACGAGCAGTACTTC.

This clone was recorded a few times. Within the sample, other DNA sequences also encode this same CDR3. This chain joins TRBV7-9 and TRBJ2-7, with no clear D. The CDR3 length is 14 residues. Germline CDR1 and CDR2: SEHNR and FQNEAQ (reference sequence). Deletions cut 1 base from V and 2 bases from J, with 9 bases between. The chain's CDR3 is CASSLVPGTYEQYF. The CDR3 nucleotides are TGTGCCAGCAGCTTAGTCCCAGGAACCTACGAGCAGTACTTC.

This clone was detected only a few times. The chain joins TRBV7-3 to TRBJ2-1; unclear D gene. The CDR3 has 12 amino acids. Germline CDR1 and CDR2: SGHTA and FQGTGA. V was cut by 4 bases and J by 9 bases, with 10 bases left in between. The CDR3 DNA reads as TGTGCCAGCAGCTCTCCCCCGGGTGAGCAGTTCTTC. Protein: CASSSPPGEQFF.

The rearrangement joins TRBV5-4 to TRBJ2-3; D unclear. Germline lookup yields CDR1 SGHNT and CDR2 YYREEE (reference sequence). This CDR3 contains 13 residues. Trimming cost V 1 base and J 6 bases, with 9 bases left between them. The CDR3 DNA reads as TGTGCCAGCAGCTTGCATGGACGGGATACGCAGTATTTT. This gives the protein CASSLHGRDTQYF. Using reference TRBV5-4 and TRBJ2-3 for the parts outside the CDR3, the full variable domain is ETGVTQSPTHLIKTRGQQVTLRCSSQSGHNTVSWYQQALGQGPQFIFQYYREEENGRGNFPPRFSGLQFPNYSSELNVNALELDDSALYLCASSLHGRDTQYFGPGTRLTVL.

To note about this clone: This same CDR3 is encoded by further DNA sequences in the sample. The rearrangement joins TRBV29-1 to TRBJ2-3; unclear D gene. The CDR3 is 10 residues long. V lost 4 bases and J lost 4, with 3 bases in between. Germline V CDR1 and CDR2: SQVTM, ANQGSEA. The CDR3 sequence: CSVGSDTQYF. CDR3 bases: TGCAGCGTTGGTTCAGATACGCAGTATTTT.

A few counts support this clone. Other DNA sequences in this specimen translate into the identical CDR3. The V and J genes are TRBV19 and TRBJ1-1; tentatively, D is TRBD1 (6 bases). This CDR3 contains 14 residues. Germline values: CDR1 LNHDA, CDR2 SQIVND (reference sequence). Trimming removed 7 bases from V and 0 bases from J, with 12 bases in between. This chain's CDR3 is CASTPGHLNTEAFF. The CDR3 bases are TGTGCCAGTACTCCGGGACATCTGAACACTGAAGCTTTCTTT.

This clone came up a few times. The chain has TRBV2 and TRBJ1-2; 7 bases fit TRBD1. The CDR3 is 11 amino acids. CDR1 and CDR2 from the germline V gene are SNHLY and FYNNEI. V dropped 6 bases and J dropped 7; count of bases not matched to a gene: 2. The CDR3 DNA is TGTGCCAGCAGGGACAGGCCTGGCTACACCTTC. This gives the protein CASRDRPGYTF.

This clone was found a few times. CDR3 nucleotides: TGTGCCAGCAGCTTAGATAGGGGGAGCTCCTATAATTCACCCCTCCACTTT. Translation gives CASSLDRGSSYNSPLHF. The genes are TRBV7-9 and TRBJ1-6, with TRBD1 as a possible D gene (6 bases). Germline values: CDR1 SEHNR, CDR2 FQNEAQ (reference sequence). CDR3 length: 17 amino acids. The V end was cut by 1 base, the J end by 0 bases, with 10 bases between.

The chain carries TRBV29-1 and TRBJ2-5; possibly TRBD1 or TRBD2 for D (7 bases each). The CDR3 extends over 15 amino acids. Germline CDR1 is SQVTM and CDR2 is ANQGSEA. V lost 6 bases and J lost 1, with 18 bases in between. This CDR3 reads CSVSSGTASQETQYF. The CDR3 DNA follows: TGCAGCGTATCCAGCGGGACAGCCTCCCAAGAGACCCAGTACTTC.

The chain is built from TRBV5-1 and TRBJ2-2; the D is unclear. Germline V gives CDR1 SGHRS, CDR2 YFSETQ. This CDR3 contains 17 residues. V shed 0 bases and J shed 0 bases, with 12 bases lying between them. The CDR3 DNA follows: TGCGCCAGCAGCTTGGGAGCGTGGCAGGCGAACACCGGGGAGCTGTTTTTT. Protein: CASSLGAWQANTGELFF. Supplemented by reference TRBV5-1 and TRBJ2-2, the full variable domain reads KAGVTQTPRYLIKTRGQQVTLSCSPISGHRSVSWYQQTPGQGLQFLFEYFSETQRNKGNFPGRFSGRQFSNSRSEMNVSTLELGDSALYLCASSLGAWQANTGELFFGEGSRLTVL.

The chain has TRBV7-3 and TRBJ2-4; D possibly corresponds to TRBD1 (6 bases). Per the germline V gene, CDR1 is SGHTA and CDR2 is FQGTGA. Between the trimmed V and J ends, which lost 0 bases and 5 bases, there was a span of 8 bases. The CDR3 spans 14 residues. Here the CDR3 reads CASSLTPGENIQYF. CDR3 in DNA: TGTGCCAGCAGCTTAACCCCAGGGGAAAACATTCAGTACTTC. The full variable domain, its missing parts supplied by reference TRBV7-3 and TRBJ2-4, is GAGVSQTPSNKVTEKGKYVELRCDPISGHTALYWYRQSLGQGPEFLIYFQGTGAADDSGLPNDRFFAVRPEGSVSTLKIQRTERGDSAVYLCASSLTPGENIQYFGAGTRLSVL.

This clone showed up just a few times. The V call is TRBV4-2, the J call TRBJ2-3, with D uncertain. V gave up 3 bases and J gave up 6 bases, with 10 bases separating them. This CDR3 comprises 13 residues. The germline CDR1 and CDR2 sequences are LGHNA and YNFKEQ. CDR3 in amino acids: CASSQNVVDTQYF. The CDR3 nucleotides are TGTGCCAGCAGCCAGAACGTTGTGGATACGCAGTATTTT.

The V gene is TRBV10-3, the J gene TRBJ1-1; no firm D call. Germline V gene lookup returns CDR1 ENHRY and CDR2 SYGVKD. The CDR3 runs 14 residues. The V gene lost 0 bases and the J gene lost 3 bases, with 8 bases spanning the gap. CDR3 sequence: CAISESSGDTEAFF. In nucleotides, the CDR3 is TGTGCCATCAGTGAGTCGAGCGGGGACACTGAAGCTTTCTTT.

The chain employs TRBV2 and TRBJ1-1, with D possibly TRBD1 on 6 matching bases. Germline values: CDR1 SNHLY, CDR2 FYNNEI. CDR3 length equals 13 residues. The V end lost 11 bases, the J end lost 1 base, and 14 bases lay between the germline ends. DNA of the CDR3: TGTGCCCGAAGCGGGACATGGAACACTGAAGCTTTCTTT. This sequence encodes CARSGTWNTEAFF.

In its sample, this clone was seen a few times. This sequence joins TRBV19 and TRBJ2-1, with TRBD2 matching over 10 bases. The V gene end was trimmed by 5 bases and the J gene end by 3 bases; junction bases not matched to a gene: 7. Germline V gene data show CDR1 as LNHDA and CDR2 as SQIVND (reference sequence). There are 16 residues in the CDR3. The CDR3 sequence: CASSGHLAGGYNEQFF. CDR3 nucleotides: TGTGCCAGTAGTGGCCATTTAGCGGGGGGCTACAATGAGCAGTTCTTC.

This clone was picked up a small number of times. The chain recombines TRBV5-1 with TRBJ1-6, with no clear D. The germline V and J ends were trimmed by 0 bases and 7 bases, with 14 bases remaining between them. This CDR3 region has 16 residues. Germline assignment: CDR1 SGHRS and CDR2 YFSETQ. CDR3 loop: CASSLDTPGSNSPLHF. The CDR3 DNA is TGCGCCAGCAGCTTGGATACACCGGGGTCGAATTCACCCCTCCACTTT.

This chain uses TRBV7-9 with TRBJ2-2; 9 nucleotides line up with TRBD1. Germline CDR1 and CDR2: SEHNR and FQNEAQ (reference sequence). V gave up 5 bases and J gave up 0 bases; unmatched junction bases: 10. This CDR3 is built from 18 residues. CDR3 residues: CASSPRGQGTSNTGELFF. The DNA of the CDR3 is TGTGCCAGCAGCCCCCGCGGACAGGGGACCTCGAACACCGGGGAGCTGTTTTTT.

The J gene is TRBJ2-3, the V gene TRBV7-2, with TRBD1 matching over 9 bases. Germline V lookup: CDR1 SGHTA, CDR2 FQGNSA. V lost 1 base to trimming and J lost 5 bases; unmatched junction nucleotides: 4. This CDR3 has 15 amino acids. CDR3 amino acids: CASSLVTGGEDTQYF. In nucleotides, the CDR3 is TGTGCCAGCAGCTTAGTCACAGGGGGCGAAGATACGCAGTATTTT.

This chain connects TRBV15 to TRBJ2-5; no firm D call. The CDR3 length is 18 residues. V was pared by 0 bases and J by 5 bases, with 22 bases between. Germline V gene sequence: CDR1 LNHNV, CDR2 YYDKDF (reference sequence). The CDR3 spells CATSRDRRIWEGGETQYF. CDR3 coding DNA: TGTGCCACCAGCAGAGATCGGAGAATTTGGGAAGGTGGGGAGACCCAGTACTTC.

This clone has just a few counts. V usage is TRBV2 and J usage is TRBJ2-3, with 9 bases identical to TRBD1. The CDR3 extends over 15 amino acids. Germline lookup yields CDR1 SNHLY and CDR2 FYNNEI. V shed 6 bases and J 5 bases; nucleotides not matched to a gene: 9. CDR3 bases: TGTGCCAGCAGCAGGGGGTTGACAGGGGGAGATACGCAGTATTTT. Amino acids: CASSRGLTGGDTQYF.

In its sample, this clone was seen a few times. The chain combines TRBV6-5 with TRBJ1-6, with TRBD1 matching 8 bases. Trimming removed 5 bases from V and 13 bases from J; junction bases left unmatched: 10. CDR1 is MNHEY and CDR2 is SVGAGI in the germline V gene. This CDR3 region has 14 residues. This CDR3 reads CASSMDRVVTPLHF. In nucleotides, the CDR3 is TGTGCCAGCAGTATGGACAGGGTAGTAACCCCCCTCCACTTT.